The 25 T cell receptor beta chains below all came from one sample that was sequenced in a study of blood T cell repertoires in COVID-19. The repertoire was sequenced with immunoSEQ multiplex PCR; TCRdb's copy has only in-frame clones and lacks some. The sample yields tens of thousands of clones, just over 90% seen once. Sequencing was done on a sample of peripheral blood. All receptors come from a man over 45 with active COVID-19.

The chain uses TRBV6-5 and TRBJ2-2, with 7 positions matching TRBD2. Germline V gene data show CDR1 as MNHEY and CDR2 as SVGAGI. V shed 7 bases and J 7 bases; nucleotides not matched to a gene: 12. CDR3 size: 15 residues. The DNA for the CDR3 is TGTGCCAGCATTCCCGGAGCGGGGATTAACGGGGAGCTGTTTTTT. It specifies CASIPGAGINGELFF.

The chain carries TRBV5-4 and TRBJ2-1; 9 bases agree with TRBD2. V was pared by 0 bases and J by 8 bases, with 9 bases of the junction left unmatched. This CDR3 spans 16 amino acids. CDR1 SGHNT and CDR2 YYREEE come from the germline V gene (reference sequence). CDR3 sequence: CASSLGGGGAVHEQFF. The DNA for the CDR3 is TGTGCCAGCAGCTTGGGCGGCGGGGGGGCGGTTCATGAGCAGTTCTTC.

The CDR3 spells CASSSRQLSSYNEQFF. CDR3 bases: TGTGCCAGCAGCTCCAGACAGTTAAGCTCCTACAATGAGCAGTTCTTC. The chain has TRBV13 and TRBJ2-1; D may be TRBD1 (5 bases). The CDR3 has 16 residues. Trimming shortened V by 4 bases and J by 0 bases, and 13 bases separated the two germline ends. Germline V gene data show CDR1 as PRHDT and CDR2 as FYEKMQ (reference sequence).

The CDR3 here is CASSSGTGADTQYF. As DNA, the CDR3 is TGTGCCAGCAGCTCCGGGACAGGGGCAGATACGCAGTATTTT. This rearrangement joins TRBV3-1 (or the pseudogene TRBV3-2) to TRBJ2-3; TRBD1 matches 10 bases. CDR1 is LGHDT and CDR2 is YNNKEL in the germline V gene (reference sequence). This CDR3 is built from 14 residues. V gave up 5 bases and J gave up 4 bases; unmatched junction bases: 3.

This CDR3 reads CAWGPIRGPQETQYF. The DNA for the CDR3 is TGTGCCTGGGGCCCCATAAGGGGCCCCCAAGAGACCCAGTACTTC. The chain joins TRBV30 to TRBJ2-5; perhaps TRBD1 as D (5 bases). CDR1 GTSNPN and CDR2 SVGIG come from the germline V gene (reference sequence). This CDR3 is built from 15 residues. V gave up 5 bases and J gave up 1 base, with 17 bases separating them.

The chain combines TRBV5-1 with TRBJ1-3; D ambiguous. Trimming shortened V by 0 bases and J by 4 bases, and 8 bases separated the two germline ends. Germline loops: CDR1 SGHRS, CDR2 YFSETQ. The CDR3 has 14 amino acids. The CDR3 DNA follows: TGCGCCAGCAGCTTGGCAGGCCTAGGAAACACCATATATTTT. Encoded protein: CASSLAGLGNTIYF.

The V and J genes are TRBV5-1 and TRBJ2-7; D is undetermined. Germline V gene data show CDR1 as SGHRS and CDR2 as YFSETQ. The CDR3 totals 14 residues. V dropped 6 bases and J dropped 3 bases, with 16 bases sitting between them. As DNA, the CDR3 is TGCGCCAGCAAGAGTACTTCAGAGGTCTACGAGCAGTACTTC. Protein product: CASKSTSEVYEQYF.

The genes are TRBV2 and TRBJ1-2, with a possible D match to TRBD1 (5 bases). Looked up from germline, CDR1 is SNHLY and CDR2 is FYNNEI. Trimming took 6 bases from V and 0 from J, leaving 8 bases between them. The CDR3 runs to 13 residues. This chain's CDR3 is CASRTTANYGYTF. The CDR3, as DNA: TGTGCCAGCAGAACGACAGCTAACTATGGCTACACCTTC.

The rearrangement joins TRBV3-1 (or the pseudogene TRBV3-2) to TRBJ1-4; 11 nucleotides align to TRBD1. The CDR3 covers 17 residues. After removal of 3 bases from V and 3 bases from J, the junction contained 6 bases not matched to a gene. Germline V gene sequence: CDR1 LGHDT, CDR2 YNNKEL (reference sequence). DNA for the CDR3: TGTGCCAGCAGCCATGGGGACAGGGGGGTCCCTAATGAAAAACTGTTTTTT. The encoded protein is CASSHGDRGVPNEKLFF.

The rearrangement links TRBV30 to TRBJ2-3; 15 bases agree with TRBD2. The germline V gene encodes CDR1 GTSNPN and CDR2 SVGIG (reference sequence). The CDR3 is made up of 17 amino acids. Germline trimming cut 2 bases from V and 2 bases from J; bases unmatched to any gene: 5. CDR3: CAWSPGLAGGLTDTQYF. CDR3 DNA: TGTGCCTGGAGTCCGGGACTAGCGGGAGGACTCACAGATACGCAGTATTTT. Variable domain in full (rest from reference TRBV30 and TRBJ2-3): SQTIHQWPATLVQPVGSPLSLECTVEGTSNPNLYWYRQAAGRGLQLLFYSVGIGQISSEVPQNLSASRPQDRQFILSSKKLLLSDSGFYLCAWSPGLAGGLTDTQYFGPGTRLTVL.

As DNA, the CDR3 is TGTGCCAGTCGCGGACAGTCCCCCTACAATGAGCAGTTCTTC. This translates into CASRGQSPYNEQFF. The rearrangement joins TRBV6-5 to TRBJ2-1; possibly TRBD1 for D (6 bases). The V end lost 9 bases, the J end lost 2 bases, and 14 bases lay between the germline ends. This CDR3 is 14 amino acids long. CDR1 is MNHEY and CDR2 is SVGAGI in the germline V gene.

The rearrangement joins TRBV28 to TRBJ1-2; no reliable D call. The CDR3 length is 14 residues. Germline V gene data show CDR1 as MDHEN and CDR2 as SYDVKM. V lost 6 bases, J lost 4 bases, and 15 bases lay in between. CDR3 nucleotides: TGTGCCAGCAGCCTACGGGAGGGTAGCTATGGCTACACCTTC. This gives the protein CASSLREGSYGYTF.

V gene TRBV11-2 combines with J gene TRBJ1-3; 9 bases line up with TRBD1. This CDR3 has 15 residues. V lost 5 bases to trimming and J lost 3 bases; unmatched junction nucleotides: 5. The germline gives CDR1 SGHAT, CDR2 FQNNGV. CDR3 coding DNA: TGTGCCAGCAGCAGAAGGACAGGGGATGGAAACACCATATATTTT. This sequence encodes CASSRRTGDGNTIYF.

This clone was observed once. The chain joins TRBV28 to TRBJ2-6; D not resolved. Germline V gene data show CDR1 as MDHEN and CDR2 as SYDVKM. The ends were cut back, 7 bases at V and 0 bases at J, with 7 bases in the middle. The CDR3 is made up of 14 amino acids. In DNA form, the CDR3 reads TGTGCCAGCACTGTAGACTCTGGGGCCAACGTCCTGACTTTC. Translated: CASTVDSGANVLTF.

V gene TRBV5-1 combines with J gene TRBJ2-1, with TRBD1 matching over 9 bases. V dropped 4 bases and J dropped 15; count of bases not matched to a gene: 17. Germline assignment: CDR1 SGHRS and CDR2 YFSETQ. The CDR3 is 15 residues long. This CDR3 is CASSAGTGPFGGAFF. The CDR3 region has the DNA TGCGCCAGCAGCGCCGGGACAGGGCCGTTTGGGGGAGCGTTCTTC.

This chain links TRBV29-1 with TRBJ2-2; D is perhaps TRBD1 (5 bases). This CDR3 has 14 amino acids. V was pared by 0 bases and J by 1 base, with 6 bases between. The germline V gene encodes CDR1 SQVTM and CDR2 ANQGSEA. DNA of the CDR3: TGCAGCGTTGAAGATCAGGGGAACACCGGGGAGCTGTTTTTT. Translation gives CSVEDQGNTGELFF.

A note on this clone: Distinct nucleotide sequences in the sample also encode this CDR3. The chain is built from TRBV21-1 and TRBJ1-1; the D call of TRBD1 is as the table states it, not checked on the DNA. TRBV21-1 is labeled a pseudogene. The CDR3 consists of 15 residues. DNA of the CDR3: TGTGCCAGCAGCAAAGAGGGACAGGGGCGGACTGAAGCTTTCTTT. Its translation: CASSKEGQGRTEAFF.

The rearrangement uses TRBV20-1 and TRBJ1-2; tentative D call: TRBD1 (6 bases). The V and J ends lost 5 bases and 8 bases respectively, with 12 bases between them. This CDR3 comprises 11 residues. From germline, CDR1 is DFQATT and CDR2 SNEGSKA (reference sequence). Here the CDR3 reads CSAQQGSGYTF. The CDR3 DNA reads TGCAGTGCTCAACAGGGTTCCGGCTACACCTTC.

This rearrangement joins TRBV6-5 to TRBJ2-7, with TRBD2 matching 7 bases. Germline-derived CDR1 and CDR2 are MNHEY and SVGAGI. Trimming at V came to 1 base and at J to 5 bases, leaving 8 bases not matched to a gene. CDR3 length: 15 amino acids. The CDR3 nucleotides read TGTGCCAGCAGTTACTGGCAGGGAGGGGTCCACGAGCAGTACTTC. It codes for CASSYWQGGVHEQYF.

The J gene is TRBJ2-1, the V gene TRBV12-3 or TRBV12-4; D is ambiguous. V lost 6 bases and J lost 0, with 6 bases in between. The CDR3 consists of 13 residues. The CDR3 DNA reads TGTGCCAGCAGCATAGACTCCTACAATGAGCAGTTCTTC. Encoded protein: CASSIDSYNEQFF.

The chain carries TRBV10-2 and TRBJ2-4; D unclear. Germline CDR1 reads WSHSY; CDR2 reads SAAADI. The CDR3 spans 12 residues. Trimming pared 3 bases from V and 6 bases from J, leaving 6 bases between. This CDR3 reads CASSDSRNIQYF. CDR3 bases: TGCGCCAGCAGTGATTCCCGAAACATTCAGTACTTC.

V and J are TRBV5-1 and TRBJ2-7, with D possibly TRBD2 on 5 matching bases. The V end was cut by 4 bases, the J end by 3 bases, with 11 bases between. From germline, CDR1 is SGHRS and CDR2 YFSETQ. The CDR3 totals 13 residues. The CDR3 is CASSPSRGYEQYF. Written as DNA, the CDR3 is TGCGCCAGCAGCCCCTCTCGGGGCTACGAGCAGTACTTC.

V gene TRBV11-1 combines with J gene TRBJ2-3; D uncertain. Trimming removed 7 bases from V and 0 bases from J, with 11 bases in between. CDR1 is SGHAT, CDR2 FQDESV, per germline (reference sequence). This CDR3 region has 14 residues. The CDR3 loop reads CASKERISTDTQYF. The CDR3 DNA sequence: TGTGCCAGCAAGGAGCGCATCAGCACAGATACGCAGTATTTT.

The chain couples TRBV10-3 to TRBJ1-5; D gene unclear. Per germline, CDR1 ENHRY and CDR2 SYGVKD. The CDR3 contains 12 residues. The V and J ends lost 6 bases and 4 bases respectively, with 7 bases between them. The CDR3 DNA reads TGTGCCATCAGAGCCGATAATCAGCCCCAGCATTTT. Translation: CAIRADNQPQHF.

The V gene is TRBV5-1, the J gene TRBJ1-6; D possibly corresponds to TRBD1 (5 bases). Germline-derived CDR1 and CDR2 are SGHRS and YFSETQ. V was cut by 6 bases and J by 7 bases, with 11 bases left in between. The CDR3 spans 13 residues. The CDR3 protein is CASNDGGNSPLHF. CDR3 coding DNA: TGCGCCAGCAACGACGGGGGGAATTCACCCCTCCACTTT.